Shown below are 13 T cell receptor beta chains from a single sample sequenced in a study of T cell changes during pregnancy in multiple sclerosis. The repertoire was sequenced with immunoSEQ multiplex PCR; TCRdb's copy has only in-frame clones and lacks some. The sample comprises 85,000 to 110,000 clones, 85% to 95% of which are singletons, and 0.75% to 0.95% rests with the top ten. Source: peripheral blood, taken after pregnancy. The receptors were gathered from a female donor with multiple sclerosis, enrolled in a pregnancy study.

The J gene is TRBJ2-5, the V gene TRBV4-2; 10 bases align to TRBD2. Looked up from germline, CDR1 is LGHNA and CDR2 is YNFKEQ. There are 17 residues in the CDR3. With V trimmed by 0 bases and J by 1 base, 5 bases remained unmatched. The CDR3, as DNA: TGTGCCAGCAGCCAAGAAGGTAGCGGGGGGCCCCAAGAGACCCAGTACTTC. Translating it yields CASSQEGSGGPQETQYF.

The chain recombines TRBV2 with TRBJ2-3; D perhaps matches TRBD2 (6 bases). V was pared by 0 bases and J by 13 bases, with 20 bases between. Germline CDR1 and CDR2: SNHLY and FYNNEI. CDR3 length equals 15 residues. Here the CDR3 reads CASSEALRGASAEYF. As DNA, the CDR3 is TGTGCCAGCAGTGAAGCGCTTCGTGGGGCTAGCGCCGAGTATTTT.

As concerns this clone: The same CDR3 also results from other DNA sequences found in this sample. The chain combines TRBV7-9 with TRBJ2-7, with D unresolved. Deletions cut 4 bases from V and 2 bases from J, with 3 bases between. The CDR3 has 11 residues. Germline V gives CDR1 SEHNR, CDR2 FQNEAQ (reference sequence). This chain's CDR3 is CASSSAYEQYF. CDR3 DNA sequence: TGTGCCAGCAGCTCCGCCTACGAGCAGTACTTC.

The chain combines TRBV2 with TRBJ1-3, with 9 bases aligning to TRBD1. V lost 5 bases and J lost 7; bases outside the gene matches: 18. The CDR3 is 18 residues long. CDR1 SNHLY and CDR2 FYNNEI come from the germline V gene. In nucleotides, the CDR3 is TGTGCCAGCAGTATACCCCGAGGGACAGGGTATCTTCGCAACACCATATATTTT. Its protein is CASSIPRGTGYLRNTIYF.

This clone was seen only once. The rearrangement joins TRBV15 to TRBJ2-5; 9 positions match TRBD2. Germline V gene lookup returns CDR1 LNHNV and CDR2 YYDKDF (reference sequence). This CDR3 has 17 amino acids. V lost 1 base to trimming and J lost 4 bases; unmatched junction nucleotides: 10. For the CDR3, the DNA is TGTGCCACCAGCAGAGTCGGCGGGAGGGCCGGAGGAGAGACCCAGTACTTC. This gives the protein CATSRVGGRAGGETQYF.

The chain carries TRBV19 and TRBJ2-7; the match to TRBD2 covers 10 bases. Trimming cost V 3 bases and J 3 bases; bases outside gene matches: 8. Germline V CDR1 and CDR2: LNHDA, SQIVND (reference sequence). The CDR3 consists of 16 residues. CDR3 loop: CASSIGSGRRVYEQYF. CDR3 coding DNA: TGTGCCAGTAGTATTGGTAGCGGGAGGCGAGTCTACGAGCAGTACTTC.

The chain recombines TRBV30 with TRBJ2-1; D is possibly TRBD2 (7 bases). The CDR3 extends over 14 amino acids. Trimming shortened V by 2 bases and J by 4 bases, and 12 bases separated the two germline ends. Germline values: CDR1 GTSNPN, CDR2 SVGIG (reference sequence). CDR3 sequence (DNA): TGTGCCTGGAGTTGGAGCGGGACATACAATGAGCAGTTCTTC. The encoded protein is CAWSWSGTYNEQFF.

The rearrangement joins TRBV10-3 to TRBJ1-1; maybe TRBD1 (5 bases). The germline gives CDR1 ENHRY, CDR2 SYGVKD. The CDR3 is 13 amino acids. V shed 10 bases and J shed 5 bases, with 17 bases lying between them. CDR3 nucleotides: TGTGCCACCCGCACCGGGGGAAGAACTGAAGCTTTCTTT. Translated: CATRTGGRTEAFF.

V usage is TRBV6-6 and J usage is TRBJ1-2; 8 positions agree with TRBD1. V lost 5 bases, J lost 1 base, and 6 bases stayed unmatched. Germline V lookup: CDR1 MNHNY, CDR2 SVGAGI (reference sequence). CDR3 length equals 15 residues. CDR3 nucleotides: TGTGCCAGCAGTGGGGCAGGGGGCCTTAACTATGGCTACACCTTC. Its translation: CASSGAGGLNYGYTF.

The DNA of the CDR3 is TGTGCCAGTAGTATCCCGGGTCAGGGGTTGTACGAGCAGTACTTC. This encodes CASSIPGQGLYEQYF. The chain is built from TRBV19 and TRBJ2-7; perhaps TRBD1 as D (6 bases). Between the trimmed V and J ends, which lost 3 bases and 4 bases, there was a span of 16 bases. Germline V lookup: CDR1 LNHDA, CDR2 SQIVND (reference sequence). This CDR3 comprises 15 residues.

This clone was observed a single time. The chain carries TRBV28 and TRBJ1-1; 8 bases agree with TRBD1. Germline lookup yields CDR1 MDHEN and CDR2 SYDVKM. The CDR3 runs to 15 residues. V gave up 4 bases and J gave up 4 bases; unmatched junction bases: 8. CDR3 in DNA: TGTGCCAGCAGTTCCCGAACAGGGGGGCCCACTGAAGCTTTCTTT. It yields the protein CASSSRTGGPTEAFF.

The chain combines TRBV19 with TRBJ2-2; 8 bases agree with TRBD2. V lost 5 bases to trimming and J lost 7 bases; unmatched junction nucleotides: 6. Per germline, CDR1 LNHDA and CDR2 SQIVND (reference sequence). The length of the CDR3 is 14 residues. CDR3 amino acids: CASSPGGVGGELFF. The CDR3 DNA sequence: TGTGCCAGTAGTCCCGGGGGGGTCGGCGGGGAGCTGTTTTTT.

The V call is TRBV7-9, the J call TRBJ1-3; D is undetermined. V lost 5 bases and J lost 0, with 11 bases in between. This CDR3 is 15 amino acids long. Per germline, CDR1 SEHNR and CDR2 FQNEAQ (reference sequence). CDR3 protein: CASSPRQISGNTIYF. The CDR3 nucleotides are TGTGCCAGCAGCCCCAGACAAATCTCTGGAAACACCATATATTTT.